What follows describes a single T cell receptor beta chain. Measured with immunoSEQ multiplex PCR; TCRdb has only the in-frame clones, and not every one. The profile shows about 63,000 clones, 70% to 90% of them singletons. The CDR3 covers 14 residues. Trimming removed 5 bases at V and 6 bases at J, with 16 bases between. The germline V gene has CDR1 SGHVS and CDR2 FQNEAQ. The entry originates in a study of glioma-infiltrating T cells after dendritic cell vaccination. The time point here: after dendritic cell vaccination, including at tumor progression/relapse. No glioblastoma patient carried an isocitrate dehydrogenase mutation.

The material was blood, obtained after dendritic cell vaccination. The TCR comes from a human donor with glioblastoma. This chain links TRBV7-8 with TRBJ1-2; D gene uncertain. CDR3: CASSISPKADGYTF. The DNA of the CDR3 is TGTGCCAGCAGCATAAGTCCTAAAGCTGATGGCTACACCTTC.